This entry lists 28 T cell receptor beta chains sequenced from one sample in a study of primary melanoma T cells and metastatic recurrence. Only in-frame clones appear in the TCRdb table, and some are missing; sequencing was by immunoSEQ multiplex PCR. Of approximately 620 clones listed, approximately 62% are singletons. The sequenced sample was melanoma tumor tissue. Every receptor here comes from a human donor with melanoma.

This clone was seen only a few times. The chain recombines TRBV28 with TRBJ2-2, with TRBD2 as a possible D gene (6 bases). The CDR3 spans 13 residues. Germline loops: CDR1 MDHEN, CDR2 SYDVKM. The CDR3 sequence: CAWSGANTGELFF. The CDR3 DNA sequence: TGTGCTTGGTCGGGGGCGAACACCGGGGAGCTGTTTTTT.

This clone was seen only once. The chain is built from TRBV6-7 and TRBJ1-2, with a weak D call TRBD1 (6 bases). TRBV6-7 is designated an ORF whose function remains uncertain. The CDR3 spans 13 residues. Between the trimmed V and J ends, which lost 6 bases and 4 bases, there was a span of 12 bases. This chain's CDR3 is CASSPTGPYGYTF. The CDR3 DNA reads TGTGCCAGCAGCCCAACAGGGCCCTATGGCTACACCTTC.

CDR3 sequence: CASSPTDWNTEAFF. The CDR3, as DNA: TGCGCCAGCAGCCCGACGGACTGGAACACTGAAGCTTTCTTT. The chain carries TRBV5-1 and TRBJ1-1; D gene unclear. The CDR3 runs 14 residues. From germline, CDR1 is SGHRS and CDR2 YFSETQ. V was trimmed by 4 bases and J by 1 base, leaving 11 bases between them.

Only one count was recorded for this clone. J is TRBJ1-2 and V is TRBV19, with TRBD1 as a possible D gene (5 bases). In germline, CDR1 is LNHDA, CDR2 SQIVND (reference sequence). V was cut by 3 bases and J by 6 bases, with 26 bases left in between. This CDR3 is 18 amino acids long. In nucleotides, the CDR3 is TGTGCCAGTAGTATGAGTCGAGCTCCGGGACCGAATTCCGATGGCTACACCTTC. Amino acid sequence: CASSMSRAPGPNSDGYTF.

This chain links TRBV6-8 with TRBJ2-6, with D perhaps matching TRBD1 (5 bases). The CDR3 sequence is 14 residues long. With 4 bases removed from V and 6 bases from J, the gap between germline ends came to 10 bases. The germline V gene encodes CDR1 MNHGY and CDR2 SAAAGT. The CDR3 sequence: CASSSRGEANVLTF. DNA for the CDR3: TGTGCCAGCAGTTCAAGGGGCGAGGCCAACGTCCTGACTTTC.

V gene TRBV4-1 combines with J gene TRBJ2-7; 9 nucleotides match TRBD2. The ends lost 5 bases at V and 1 base at J; junction bases unmatched: 6. Germline CDR1 MGHRA, CDR2 YSYEKL. The length of the CDR3 is 15 residues. The CDR3 bases are TGCGCCAGCAGCAGCGGGCTAGCGGGATCCTACGAGCAGTACTTC. It encodes CASSSGLAGSYEQYF.

The chain carries TRBV1 and TRBJ2-6. TRBV1 is a recognized pseudogene. This CDR3 region has 18 residues. The CDR3 DNA is TGCACCAGCAGAATAAGTGGTTTGTGCACAAAGCGGGCCAACGTCCTGACTTTC. Its translation is CTSRISGLCTKRANVLTF.

This clone is a singleton in its sample. The genes are TRBV9 and TRBJ2-1, with D maybe TRBD2 (5 bases). Trimming removed 2 bases from V and 9 bases from J, with 12 bases in between. CDR1 SGDLS and CDR2 YYNGEE come from the germline V gene. This CDR3 spans 13 amino acids. The CDR3 protein is CASSVLDSIEQFF. CDR3 bases: TGTGCCAGCAGCGTCTTGGACTCCATTGAGCAGTTCTTC. Complete variable domain (other parts from reference TRBV9 and TRBJ2-1): DSGVTQTPKHLITATGQRVTLRCSPRSGDLSVYWYQQSLDQGLQFLIQYYNGEERAKGNILERFSAQQFPDLHSELNLSSLELGDSALYFCASSVLDSIEQFFGPGTRLTVL.

The CDR3 here is CASSPRLAGGNEQFF. DNA of the CDR3: TGTGCCAGTAGTCCCCGCCTAGCGGGAGGGAATGAGCAGTTCTTC. The V and J genes are TRBV19 and TRBJ2-1, with 12 bases that match TRBD2. The CDR3 covers 15 residues. The germline CDR1 and CDR2 sequences are LNHDA and SQIVND (reference sequence). V trimming: 5 bases; J trimming: 7 bases; junction bases outside the gene matches: 6.

The chain employs TRBV6-8 and TRBJ1-2, with 7 nucleotides matching TRBD1. Trimming removed 10 bases from V and 4 bases from J; junction bases left unmatched: 12. The CDR3 has 14 amino acids. Germline CDR1 is MNHGY and CDR2 is SAAAGT. The CDR3 bases are TGTGCCATCAGGGGGTCAGGGTATCCCTATGGCTACACCTTC. Amino acid sequence: CAIRGSGYPYGYTF.

A single count supports this clone. Here the CDR3 reads CASSFGGGLREQYF. DNA for the CDR3: TGTGCCAGCAGCTTCGGGGGAGGGCTCCGCGAGCAGTACTTC. This rearrangement joins TRBV7-5 to TRBJ2-7; the table's D call of TRBD2 was not tested on the DNA. TRBV7-5 counts as a pseudogene. This CDR3 contains 14 residues.

The chain employs TRBV30 and TRBJ2-3; 7 bases align to TRBD1. The V gene's germline CDR1 is GTSNPN and CDR2 SVGIG (reference sequence). V shed 2 bases, J shed 2 bases, and the junction held 4 bases outside the gene matches. The CDR3 runs 14 residues. The CDR3, as DNA: TGTGCCTGGAGTTCCGGGACAGTCACAGATACGCAGTATTTT. Its protein product is CAWSSGTVTDTQYF.

The chain links TRBV14 to TRBJ1-2, with D perhaps TRBD1 (5 bases). The CDR3 length is 14 residues. The V end lost 0 bases, the J end lost 4 bases, and 9 bases lay between the germline ends. Germline V gene lookup returns CDR1 SGHDN and CDR2 FVKESK. CDR3 bases: TGTGCCAGCAGCCAAGAACCAGGGACCTATGGCTACACCTTC. Its translation is CASSQEPGTYGYTF.

There are a few counts of this clone. The rearrangement links TRBV6-8 to TRBJ2-2; D may be TRBD2 (6 bases). The CDR3 runs to 14 residues. V gave up 7 bases and J gave up 2 bases, with 11 bases separating them. Per the germline V gene, CDR1 is MNHGY and CDR2 is SAAAGT. In nucleotides, the CDR3 is TGTGCCAGCACTGGGACTTACAACACCGGGGAGCTGTTTTTT. Amino acids: CASTGTYNTGELFF.

The chain joins TRBV5-1 to TRBJ2-1; 8 bases agree with TRBD2. The CDR3 covers 15 residues. V was pared by 4 bases and J by 4 bases, with 7 bases of the junction left unmatched. Germline V lookup: CDR1 SGHRS, CDR2 YFSETQ. CDR3 nucleotide sequence: TGCGCCAGCAGCATGGTCGCTAGCGGGTACAATGAGCAGTTCTTC. It specifies CASSMVASGYNEQFF.

Notes on this clone: The junction departs from the called germline gene at one end, perhaps through a read error. The V and J genes are TRBV11-3 and TRBJ1-3; D not resolved. CDR1 is SGHNT, CDR2 YENEEA, per germline. The CDR3 runs to 14 residues. CDR3 in amino acids: CASTSSDSGNIIYF. In DNA, the CDR3 is TGTGCCAGCACTTCGAGCGATTCTGGAAACATCATATATTTT.

Sample share makes this clone large. The V call is TRBV25-1, the J call TRBJ2-2; D unresolved. Germline V gene lookup returns CDR1 MGHDK and CDR2 SYGVNS. V gave up 7 bases and J gave up 7 bases, with 19 bases separating them. This CDR3 has 15 amino acids. The CDR3 DNA is TGTGCCAGCACCCAAACCCAAAATGTTATCGGGGAGCTGTTTTTT. Translated: CASTQTQNVIGELFF.

There are a few counts of this clone. This rearrangement joins TRBV19 to TRBJ1-2; a possible D gene is TRBD1 (5 bases). CDR1 is LNHDA, CDR2 SQIVND, per germline (reference sequence). CDR3 length: 14 amino acids. Trimming stripped 6 bases from V and 4 bases from J, with 15 bases between. In DNA form, the CDR3 reads TGTGCCAGTAGCTCTAGTCAGGGTAGCTATGGCTACACCTTC. Encoded protein: CASSSSQGSYGYTF.

V usage is TRBV19 and J usage is TRBJ2-3; tentative D call: TRBD2 (6 bases). V shed 0 bases and J shed 3 bases, with 13 bases lying between them. Germline CDR1 LNHDA, CDR2 SQIVND (reference sequence). There are 16 residues in the CDR3. In DNA, the CDR3 is TGTGCCAGTAGTATAGATCTCGGGAGTTTGACAGATACGCAGTATTTT. Its protein is CASSIDLGSLTDTQYF.

This chain uses TRBV6-8 with TRBJ1-1, with D perhaps matching TRBD1 (5 bases). The CDR3 has 12 amino acids. V was pared by 10 bases and J by 4 bases, with 13 bases between. The germline CDR1 and CDR2 sequences are MNHGY and SAAAGT. The CDR3 loop is CAITQGPTEAFF. In DNA form, the CDR3 reads TGTGCCATCACCCAGGGACCCACTGAAGCTTTCTTT.

This clone was detected a few times. The chain carries TRBV15 and TRBJ2-7, with 7 bases that match TRBD1. The junction had 8 bases not matched to a gene; V was cut back by 5 bases and J by 1 base. This CDR3 region has 15 residues. Germline assignment: CDR1 LNHNV and CDR2 YYDKDF (reference sequence). The CDR3 protein is CATSPRGDRSYEQYF. CDR3 nucleotides: TGTGCCACCAGCCCAAGAGGGGACAGATCCTACGAGCAGTACTTC. Variable domain in full (rest from reference TRBV15 and TRBJ2-7): DAMVIQNPRYQVTQFGKPVTLSCSQTLNHNVMYWYQQKSSQAPKLLFHYYDKDFNNEADTPDNFQSRRPNTSFCFLDIRSPGLGDTAMYLCATSPRGDRSYEQYFGPGTRLTVT.

The chain's CDR3 is CASSFLGASGYNEQFF. The DNA of the CDR3 is TGTGCCAGCAGCTTTCTCGGGGCTAGCGGGTACAATGAGCAGTTCTTC. This chain connects TRBV11-3 to TRBJ2-1; 8 nucleotides line up with TRBD2. CDR1 and CDR2 from the germline V gene are SGHNT and YENEEA. Germline trimming cut 3 bases from V and 4 bases from J; bases unmatched to any gene: 8. This CDR3 is 16 amino acids long.

J is TRBJ2-3 and V is TRBV6-8; TRBD2 agrees at 12 bases. Germline lookup yields CDR1 MNHGY and CDR2 SAAAGT. V shed 8 bases, J shed 3 bases, and the junction held 3 bases outside the gene matches. The CDR3 is made up of 14 amino acids. CDR3 in amino acids: CASRLAGETDTQYF. The CDR3 DNA reads as TGTGCCAGCCGACTAGCGGGAGAGACAGATACGCAGTATTTT.

The V and J genes are TRBV28 and TRBJ1-6; TRBD1 aligns across 7 bases. V dropped 3 bases and J dropped 9; count of bases not matched to a gene: 5. Per germline, CDR1 MDHEN and CDR2 SYDVKM. The CDR3 is 14 amino acids. CDR3: CASSLQGVSSPLHF. CDR3 nucleotide sequence: TGTGCCAGCAGTTTGCAGGGGGTCTCTTCACCCCTCCACTTT. The variable domain in full, with the rest retrieved from reference TRBV28 and TRBJ1-6, is DVKVTQSSRYLVKRTGEKVFLECVQDMDHENMFWYRQDPGLGLRLIYFSYDVKMKEKGDIPEGYSVSREKKERFSLILESASTNQTSMYLCASSLQGVSSPLHFGNGTRLTVT.

The rearrangement joins TRBV10-3 to TRBJ2-1; the D gene is possibly TRBD2 (6 bases). Germline lookup yields CDR1 ENHRY and CDR2 SYGVKD. V was shortened by 0 bases and J by 3 bases, with 15 bases between the two germline ends. The CDR3 extends over 17 amino acids. This chain's CDR3 is CAISESTNYGGYNEQFF. In nucleotides, the CDR3 is TGTGCCATCAGTGAGTCTACGAATTACGGGGGCTACAATGAGCAGTTCTTC.

V is TRBV6-8 and J is TRBJ2-2, with D perhaps given as TRBD1 or TRBD2 (5 bases each). V lost 10 bases and J lost 6, with 15 bases in between. From germline, CDR1 is MNHGY and CDR2 SAAAGT. This CDR3 spans 13 amino acids. As DNA, the CDR3 is TGTGCCATACCGGGGCAGAAGTCCGGGGAGCTGTTTTTT. Its protein is CAIPGQKSGELFF.

The sample holds one count of this clone. This CDR3 reads CASSFQRNYEQYF. The DNA of the CDR3 is TGTGCCAGCAGCTTTCAGCGGAACTACGAGCAGTACTTC. V gene TRBV7-8 combines with J gene TRBJ2-7, with a possible D match to TRBD2 (5 bases). This CDR3 is built from 13 residues. V lost 3 bases, J lost 3 bases, and 9 bases lay in between. Germline CDR1 reads SGHVS; CDR2 reads FQNEAQ.

This clone was observed a handful of times. V and J are TRBV6-8 and TRBJ1-1, with D uncertain. V gave up 6 bases and J gave up 4 bases, with 9 bases separating them. The CDR3 contains 12 residues. Germline V lookup: CDR1 MNHGY, CDR2 SAAAGT. The CDR3 protein is CASRRQGTEAFF. CDR3 coding DNA: TGTGCCAGCAGACGACAAGGCACTGAAGCTTTCTTT.